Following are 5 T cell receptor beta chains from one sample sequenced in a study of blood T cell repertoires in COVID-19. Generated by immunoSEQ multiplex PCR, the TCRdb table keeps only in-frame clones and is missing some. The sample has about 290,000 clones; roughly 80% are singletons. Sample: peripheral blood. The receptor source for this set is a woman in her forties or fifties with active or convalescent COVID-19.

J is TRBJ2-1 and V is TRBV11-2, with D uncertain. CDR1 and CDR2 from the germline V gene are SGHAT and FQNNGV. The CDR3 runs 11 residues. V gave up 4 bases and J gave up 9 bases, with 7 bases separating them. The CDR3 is CASSSTSEQFF. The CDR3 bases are TGTGCCAGCAGCTCCACAAGTGAGCAGTTCTTC.

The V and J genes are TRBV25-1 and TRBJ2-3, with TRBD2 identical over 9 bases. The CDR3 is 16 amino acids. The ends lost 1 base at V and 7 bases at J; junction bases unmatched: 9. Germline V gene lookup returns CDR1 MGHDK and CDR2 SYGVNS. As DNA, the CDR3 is TGTGCCAGCAGTGAATCAGGGGGTGCTAGCGGGAATACGCAGTATTTT. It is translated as CASSESGGASGNTQYF.

Here the CDR3 DNA reads TGTGCCAGCAGCGTAGACCTAGCGGGAGCGTTTTACAATGAGCAGTTCTTC. Amino acids: CASSVDLAGAFYNEQFF. V and J are TRBV9 and TRBJ2-1; 10 bases agree with TRBD2. This CDR3 comprises 17 residues. V shed 0 bases and J 4 bases; nucleotides not matched to a gene: 7. CDR1 is SGDLS and CDR2 is YYNGEE in the germline V gene.

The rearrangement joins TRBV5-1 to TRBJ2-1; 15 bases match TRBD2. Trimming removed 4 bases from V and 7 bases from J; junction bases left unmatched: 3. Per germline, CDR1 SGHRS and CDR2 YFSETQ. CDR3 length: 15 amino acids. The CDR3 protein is CASSRTSGRANEQFF. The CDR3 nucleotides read TGCGCCAGCAGCCGGACTAGCGGGAGGGCAAATGAGCAGTTCTTC.

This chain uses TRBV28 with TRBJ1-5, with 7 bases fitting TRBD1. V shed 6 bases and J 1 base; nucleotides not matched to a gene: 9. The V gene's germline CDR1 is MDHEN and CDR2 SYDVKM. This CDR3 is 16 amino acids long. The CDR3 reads CASSPLVGGSNQPQHF. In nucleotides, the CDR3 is TGTGCCAGCAGCCCCCTGGTAGGGGGCAGCAATCAGCCCCAGCATTTT.